Following are 13 T cell receptor beta chains from one sample sequenced in a study of CD8 T cells in Susac syndrome. With random hexamers, reverse transcription was performed on about 0.5 to 1 ug of RNA. TCRdb itself ran the immunoSEQ multiplex PCR reads through MiXCR, one entry per CDR3 protein. The sample holds around 190,000 distinct CDR3 sequences, about 93% seen once. The specimen was CD4+ T cells from PBMCs. These receptors were obtained from a human donor in good health.

The rearrangement links TRBV5-6 to TRBJ1-5; the match to TRBD1 covers 8 bases. V trimming: 8 bases; J trimming: 3 bases; junction bases outside the gene matches: 19. CDR3 length equals 18 residues. Per the germline V gene, CDR1 is SGHDT and CDR2 is YYEEEE. The CDR3 region has the DNA TGTGCCAGGATAACGGGGGGAAATTGGGACAGGAACAATCAGCCCCAGCATTTT. It translates to CARITGGNWDRNNQPQHF.

The V call is TRBV4-3, the J call TRBJ1-2, with 7 bases lining up with TRBD1. Germline V CDR1 and CDR2: LGHNA, YSLEER. This CDR3 region has 13 residues. The V segment lost 0 bases and the J segment 8 bases; nucleotides outside the gene matches: 3. The CDR3 here is CASSQETGRGYTF. In DNA form, the CDR3 reads TGCGCCAGCAGCCAAGAGACAGGGAGAGGCTACACCTTC.

The chain is built from TRBV4-2 and TRBJ2-2; 10 nucleotides line up with TRBD2. This CDR3 comprises 17 residues. CDR1 and CDR2 (germline): LGHNA, YNFKEQ. The junction had 8 bases not matched to a gene; V was cut back by 4 bases and J by 3 bases. This CDR3 reads CASSPRLAGGDTGELFF. The CDR3, as DNA: TGTGCCAGCAGCCCTCGCTTAGCGGGGGGCGACACCGGGGAGCTGTTTTTT.

The chain carries TRBV6-6 and TRBJ2-7, with D perhaps matching TRBD1 or TRBD2 (5 bases each). The CDR3 spans 15 residues. Between the trimmed V and J ends, which lost 6 bases and 3 bases, there was a span of 18 bases. Per the germline V gene, CDR1 is MNHNY and CDR2 is SVGAGI (reference sequence). CDR3 coding DNA: TGTGCCAGCAGCCAATCCGGGACCGCCGGCTACGAGCAGTACTTC. As protein: CASSQSGTAGYEQYF.

The V call is TRBV2, the J call TRBJ2-3, with 7 bases lining up with TRBD1. CDR3 length: 15 amino acids. Germline lookup yields CDR1 SNHLY and CDR2 FYNNEI. V dropped 5 bases and J dropped 2; count of bases not matched to a gene: 7. The CDR3 reads CASSSGQTDTDTQYF. For the CDR3, the DNA is TGTGCCAGCAGTTCGGGACAGACCGACACAGATACGCAGTATTTT.

The J gene is TRBJ2-7, the V gene TRBV28; TRBD1 is a possible D gene (5 bases). V gave up 6 bases and J gave up 0 bases, with 12 bases separating them. The CDR3 is 14 residues long. In germline, CDR1 is MDHEN, CDR2 SYDVKM. The CDR3 loop reads CASSPGRNSYEQYF. The CDR3 DNA is TGTGCCAGCAGCCCAGGGCGTAACTCCTACGAGCAGTACTTC. Combining the CDR3 with reference TRBV28 and TRBJ2-7 gives the whole variable domain DVKVTQSSRYLVKRTGEKVFLECVQDMDHENMFWYRQDPGLGLRLIYFSYDVKMKEKGDIPEGYSVSREKKERFSLILESASTNQTSMYLCASSPGRNSYEQYFGPGTRLTVT.

This clonotype was observed a single time. The J gene is TRBJ1-6, the V gene TRBV19, with 9 positions matching TRBD1. Germline CDR1 LNHDA, CDR2 SQIVND (reference sequence). The CDR3 loop spans 13 amino acids. J was trimmed by 7 bases and V by 8 bases; bases with no gene match: 3. The CDR3 region is CASAGQGNSPLHF. For the CDR3, the DNA is TGTGCCAGTGCAGGACAGGGGAATTCACCCCTCCACTTT. The variable domain in full, completed from reference TRBV19 and TRBJ1-6, reads DGGITQSPKYLFRKEGQNVTLSCEQNLNHDAMYWYRQDPGQGLRLIYYSQIVNDFQKGDIAEGYSVSREKKESFPLTVTSAQKNPTAFYLCASAGQGNSPLHFGNGTRLTVT.

The rearrangement uses TRBV29-1 and TRBJ2-5; 8 nucleotides match TRBD2. With 6 bases clipped from V and 4 bases from J, the junction kept 4 bases outside the gene matches. CDR1 and CDR2 from the germline V gene are SQVTM and ANQGSEA. CDR3 size: 12 residues. This CDR3 reads CSVAAGGETQYF. The CDR3 coding sequence is TGCAGCGTCGCCGCGGGGGGAGAGACCCAGTACTTC.

The rearrangement uses TRBV6-5 and TRBJ1-1; D is unclear. CDR3 length: 13 residues. From germline, CDR1 is MNHEY and CDR2 SVGAGI. V lost 5 bases to trimming and J lost 3 bases, with 10 bases between them. The CDR3 DNA follows: TGTGCCAGCAGTGGGTACATTGACACTGAAGCTTTCTTT. Amino acid sequence: CASSGYIDTEAFF.

The chain uses TRBV20-1 and TRBJ2-1, with 12 positions matching TRBD2. The CDR3 spans 15 residues. Germline CDR1 reads DFQATT; CDR2 reads SNEGSKA (reference sequence). V lost 2 bases to trimming and J lost 6 bases; unmatched junction nucleotides: 5. This CDR3 is CSARRTSGGTNEQFF. The CDR3 bases are TGCAGTGCTAGACGCACTAGCGGGGGGACCAATGAGCAGTTCTTC.

This clonotype was detected only once. The genes are TRBV29-1 and TRBJ2-5; D might be TRBD1 (6 bases). Germline V lookup: CDR1 SQVTM, CDR2 ANQGSEA. Trimming took 0 bases from V and 5 from J, leaving 10 bases between them. The CDR3 consists of 13 residues. The CDR3 coding sequence is TGCAGCGTTGAAGAACAGGGTCCGGAGACCCAGTACTTC. Translated, it gives CSVEEQGPETQYF. Complete variable domain (other parts from reference TRBV29-1 and TRBJ2-5): SAVISQKPSRDICQRGTSLTIQCQVDSQVTMMFWYRQQPGQSLTLIATANQGSEATYESGFVIDKFPISRPNLTFSTLTVSNMSPEDSSIYLCSVEEQGPETQYFGPGTRLLVL.

This chain uses TRBV19 with TRBJ1-3, with 7 bases that match TRBD1. CDR3 size: 14 residues. Trimming at V came to 7 bases and at J to 5 bases, leaving 8 bases not matched to a gene. Germline-derived CDR1 and CDR2 are LNHDA and SQIVND (reference sequence). CDR3 in DNA: TGTGCCAGTACCTCTATACAGGGGAGAAACACCATATATTTT. This codes for CASTSIQGRNTIYF.

This sequence joins TRBV7-8 and TRBJ1-5; maybe TRBD1 (6 bases). Per the germline V gene, CDR1 is SGHVS and CDR2 is FQNEAQ. The V and J ends lost 4 bases and 1 base respectively, with 14 bases between them. The length of the CDR3 is 16 residues. CDR3 region: CASSWGGGPSNQPQHF. CDR3 DNA sequence: TGTGCCAGCAGCTGGGGTGGGGGGCCCAGCAATCAGCCCCAGCATTTT.